Each of the 10 T cell receptor beta chains below was sequenced from the same sample in a study of cytomegalovirus exposure and HLA in healthy donors. The PCR was carried out with 60 Vbeta primers and 13 Jbeta primers. Profiling relied on immunoSEQ multiplex PCR, and the TCRdb table lists in-frame clones only, not all of them. Of some 150,000 clones in the sample, 75% to 85% were seen once. The specimen was PBMCs. These receptors came from a human donor in good health.

The V and J genes are TRBV5-5 and TRBJ1-2; D unclear. CDR1 is SGHKS and CDR2 is YYEKEE in the germline V gene (reference sequence). V was trimmed by 5 bases and J by 1 base, leaving 18 bases between them. The CDR3 consists of 16 residues. The CDR3 loop is CASRESRGIINYGYTF. CDR3 nucleotide sequence: TGTGCCAGCAGAGAGTCGAGAGGTATCATTAACTATGGCTACACCTTC.

V gene TRBV5-4 combines with J gene TRBJ1-1, with 8 bases fitting TRBD1. Per germline, CDR1 SGHNT and CDR2 YYREEE (reference sequence). After removal of 4 bases from V and 0 bases from J, the junction contained 8 bases not matched to a gene. The CDR3 is made up of 16 amino acids. In DNA, the CDR3 is TGTGCCAGCAGCAAAACAGGGGGAGGAATGAACACTGAAGCTTTCTTT. Amino acids: CASSKTGGGMNTEAFF.

V gene TRBV28 combines with J gene TRBJ2-7; the match to TRBD1 covers 7 bases. This CDR3 is 15 amino acids long. Germline lookup yields CDR1 MDHEN and CDR2 SYDVKM. J lost 4 bases, V lost 5 bases, and 11 bases had no gene match. The CDR3 bases are TGTGCCAGCAGTACAGCCCGTGACAGGGTATACGAGCAGTACTTC. It translates to CASSTARDRVYEQYF.

This clone was seen a handful of times. V usage is TRBV5-6 and J usage is TRBJ1-5; TRBD1 is a possible D gene (6 bases). The germline V gene has CDR1 SGHDT and CDR2 YYEEEE. CDR3 length: 18 amino acids. Trimming stripped 1 base from V and 0 bases from J, with 17 bases between. Here the CDR3 reads CASSLFRGYDISNQPQHF. DNA for the CDR3: TGTGCCAGCAGCTTGTTCAGGGGCTACGACATTAGCAATCAGCCCCAGCATTTT. Drawing the rest from reference TRBV5-6 and TRBJ1-5, the complete variable domain is DAGVTQSPTHLIKTRGQQVTLRCSPKSGHDTVSWYQQALGQGPQFIFQYYEEEERQRGNFPDRFSGHQFPNYSSELNVNALLLGDSALYLCASSLFRGYDISNQPQHFGDGTRLSIL.

This rearrangement joins TRBV19 to TRBJ1-2, with D hard to call. CDR3 size: 13 residues. CDR1 is LNHDA, CDR2 SQIVND, per germline (reference sequence). V lost 6 bases, J lost 8 bases, and 16 bases lay in between. The CDR3 DNA reads as TGTGCCAGTAGCGTTACCAACAGCTGGGGCTACACCTTC. Its translation: CASSVTNSWGYTF.

The chain carries TRBV4-1 and TRBJ1-1; D perhaps matches TRBD1 (5 bases). This CDR3 region has 15 residues. Germline CDR1 and CDR2: MGHRA and YSYEKL. Trimming removed 4 bases at V and 4 bases at J, with 16 bases between. This CDR3 reads CASSPSSGYLTEAFF. In DNA, the CDR3 is TGCGCCAGCAGCCCTTCCTCAGGGTATCTCACTGAAGCTTTCTTT.

The chain has TRBV6-5 and TRBJ1-6; a possible D gene is TRBD1 (6 bases). The CDR3 length is 13 residues. Germline lookup yields CDR1 MNHEY and CDR2 SVGAGI. The germline V and J ends were trimmed by 6 bases and 7 bases, with 10 bases remaining between them. The CDR3 DNA follows: TGTGCCAGCAGAAGGACAGAGAATTCACCCCTCCACTTT. Translated, it gives CASRRTENSPLHF.

The rearrangement uses TRBV10-3 and TRBJ2-3, with 7 nucleotides matching TRBD2. V lost 10 bases, J lost 0 bases, and 7 bases stayed unmatched. There are 14 residues in the CDR3. Germline CDR1 ENHRY, CDR2 SYGVKD. Here the CDR3 reads CATNPGGSTDTQYF. DNA of the CDR3: TGTGCCACCAATCCGGGGGGAAGCACAGATACGCAGTATTTT.

The chain joins TRBV7-8 to TRBJ1-5, with D possibly TRBD1 on 6 matching bases. The germline V gene has CDR1 SGHVS and CDR2 FQNEAQ. The CDR3 sequence is 15 residues long. Trimming pared 2 bases from V and 5 bases from J, leaving 13 bases between. The CDR3 sequence: CASSLILGGDQPQHF. The CDR3 bases are TGTGCCAGCAGCTTAATTCTAGGGGGTGATCAGCCCCAGCATTTT.

The chain uses TRBV29-1 and TRBJ1-2; TRBD1 is a possible D gene (6 bases). CDR1 is SQVTM and CDR2 is ANQGSEA in the germline V gene. The V end lost 0 bases, the J end lost 2 bases, and 10 bases lay between the germline ends. This CDR3 spans 14 amino acids. The CDR3 spells CSVEDRTGNYGYTF. As DNA, the CDR3 is TGCAGCGTTGAAGACCGTACAGGGAACTATGGCTACACCTTC. The whole variable domain, filled in from reference TRBV29-1 and TRBJ1-2, reads SAVISQKPSRDICQRGTSLTIQCQVDSQVTMMFWYRQQPGQSLTLIATANQGSEATYESGFVIDKFPISRPNLTFSTLTVSNMSPEDSSIYLCSVEDRTGNYGYTFGSGTRLTVV.